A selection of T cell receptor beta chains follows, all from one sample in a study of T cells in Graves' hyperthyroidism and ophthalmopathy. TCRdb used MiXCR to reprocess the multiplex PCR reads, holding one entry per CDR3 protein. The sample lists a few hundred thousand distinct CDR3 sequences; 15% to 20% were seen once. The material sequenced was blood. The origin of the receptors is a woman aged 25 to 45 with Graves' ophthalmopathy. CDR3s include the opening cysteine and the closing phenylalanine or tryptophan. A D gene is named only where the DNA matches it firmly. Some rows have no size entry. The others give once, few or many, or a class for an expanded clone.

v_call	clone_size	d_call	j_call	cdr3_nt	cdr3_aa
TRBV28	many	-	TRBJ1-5	TGTGCCAGCAGAGGTGGGAGCCGTCAGCCCCAGCATTTT	CASRGGSRQPQHF
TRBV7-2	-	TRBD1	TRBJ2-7	TGTGCCAGCAGCTCTCACGCCGCGGACAGGGCGTCAGAGCAGTACTTC	CASSSHAADRASEQYF
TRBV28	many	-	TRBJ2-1	TGTGCCAGCAACGGGCCGGTCCCGTACAATGAGCAGTTCTTC	CASNGPVPYNEQFF
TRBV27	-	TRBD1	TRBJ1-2	TGTGCCAGCAGTTTAAGTCAGGGGGTTGGCTACACCTTC	CASSLSQGVGYTF
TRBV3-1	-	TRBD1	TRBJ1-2	TGTGCCAGCACCTTGAGGGGACAGGGGCGGGGCTACACCTTC	CASTLRGQGRGYTF
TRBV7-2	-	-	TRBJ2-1	TGTGCCAGCAGCACCTTTGGGGACAATGAGCAGTTCTTC	CASSTFGDNEQFF
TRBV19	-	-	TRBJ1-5	TGTGCCAGTAACTCAGACACCGACAATCAGCCCCAGCATTTT	CASNSDTDNQPQHF
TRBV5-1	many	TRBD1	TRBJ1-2	TGCGCCAGCAGCCAGGGACAGTTTAACTATGGCTACACCTTC	CASSQGQFNYGYTF
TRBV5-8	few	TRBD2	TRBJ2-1	TGTGCCAGCAGCTTGGAAGGACTAGCGGGAGGTAGCTCCTACAATGAGCAGTTCTTC	CASSLEGLAGGSSYNEQFF
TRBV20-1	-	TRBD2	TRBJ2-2	TGCAGTGCTTCGACTAGCGGGTACAACACCGGGGAGCTGTTTTTT	CSASTSGYNTGELFF
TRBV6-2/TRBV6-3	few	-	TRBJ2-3	TGTGCCAGCAGCGAAATGAGTGCGCAGTATTTT	CASSEMSAQYF
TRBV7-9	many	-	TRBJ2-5	TGTGCCAGCAGCTTAGGGTCTGGCCAAGAGACCCAGTACTTC	CASSLGSGQETQYF
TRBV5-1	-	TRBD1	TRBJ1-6	TGCGCCAGCAGCTCCCCGGGACAGGCCCTCCACTTT	CASSSPGQALHF
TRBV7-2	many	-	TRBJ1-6	TGTGCCAGCAGCTCTTTCCCAAATTCACCCCTCCACTTT	CASSSFPNSPLHF
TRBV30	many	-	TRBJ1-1	TGTGCCTGGAGCAGACAGTTCCTGCACACTGAAGCTTTCTTT	CAWSRQFLHTEAFF
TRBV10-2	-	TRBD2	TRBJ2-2	TGCGCCAGCAGTGAGCTAGCGGATACCGGGGAGCTGTTTTTT	CASSELADTGELFF
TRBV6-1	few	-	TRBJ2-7	TGTGCCAGCAGTGCCCTTTCGGGTCGGTCCTACGAGCAGTACTTC	CASSALSGRSYEQYF
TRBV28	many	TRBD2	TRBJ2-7	TGTGCCAGCAGTTTAAGTCAGGTATTAGCGGGAGGACTCAAGGAGCAGTACTTC	CASSLSQVLAGGLKEQYF
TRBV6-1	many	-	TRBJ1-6	TGTGCCAGCACCTGCCTGTGGGGTGGGGATTCACCCCTCCACTTT	CASTCLWGGDSPLHF
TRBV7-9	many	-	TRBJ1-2	TGTGCCAGCAGCTCCTTGAGGGGCGATGGCTACACCTTC	CASSSLRGDGYTF
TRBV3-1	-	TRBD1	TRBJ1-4	TGTGCCAGCAGGCTCGACAGGGGGGATGAAAAACTGTTTTTT	CASRLDRGDEKLFF
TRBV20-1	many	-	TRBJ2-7	TGCAGTGCCGAGTTCGGTAGCAGGACCTACGAGCAGTACTTC	CSAEFGSRTYEQYF
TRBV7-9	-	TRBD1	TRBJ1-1	TGTGCCAGCAGCTCACCGGGACAGGGGGACACTGAAGCTTTCTTT	CASSSPGQGDTEAFF
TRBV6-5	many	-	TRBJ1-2	TGTGCCAGCAGTTACGAGGGTGACTATGGCTACACCTTC	CASSYEGDYGYTF
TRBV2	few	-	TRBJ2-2	TGTGCCAGCAGTGCTGGCGGGGAGCTGTTTTTT	CASSAGGELFF
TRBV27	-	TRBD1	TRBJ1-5	TGTGCCAGCAGTCCAAACCGGGACAGGAGAATTTATAGCAATCAGCCCCAGCATTTT	CASSPNRDRRIYSNQPQHF
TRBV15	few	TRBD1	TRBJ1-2	TGTGCCCCCGTGAGGACAGGGAAGGGCTATGGCTACACCTTC	CAPVRTGKGYGYTF
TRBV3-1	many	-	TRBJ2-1	TGTGCCAGCAGCCAGGAGGGGATTGGCAATGAGCAGTTCTTC	CASSQEGIGNEQFF
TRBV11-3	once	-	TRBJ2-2	TGTGCCAGCAGCCCATGGTCGGACGGGAACACCGGGGAGCTGTTTTTT	CASSPWSDGNTGELFF
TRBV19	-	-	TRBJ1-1	TGTGCCAGTAACACACCGCAGGTAAACACTGAAGCTTTCTTT	CASNTPQVNTEAFF
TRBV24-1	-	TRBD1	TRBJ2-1	TGTGCCACCAGTGATAGCGGGACAGGGGGCTTCATTGAGCAGTTCTTC	CATSDSGTGGFIEQFF
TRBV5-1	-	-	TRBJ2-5	TGCGCCAGCAGCTTGGGACAGCAAAAAGAGACCCAGTACTTC	CASSLGQQKETQYF
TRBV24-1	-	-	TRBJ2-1	TGTGCCACCAGTGACCCCGGTATTATAGAGCAGTTCTTC	CATSDPGIIEQFF
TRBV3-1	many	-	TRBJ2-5	TGTGCCAGCAGCCAAGAGTGGCGGAACCAAGAGACCCAGTACTTC	CASSQEWRNQETQYF
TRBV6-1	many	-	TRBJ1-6	TGTGCCAGCAGTGAAGTGGGGCAGGGGAGATCACCCCTCCACTTT	CASSEVGQGRSPLHF
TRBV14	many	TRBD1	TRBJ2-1	TGTGCCAGCAGCCGGGTTCAGGGGTACAGGGGCAATGAGCAGTTCTTC	CASSRVQGYRGNEQFF
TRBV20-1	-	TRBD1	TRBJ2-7	TGCAGTCCTCAGTCGACAGGGCCCTACGAGCAGTACTTC	CSPQSTGPYEQYF
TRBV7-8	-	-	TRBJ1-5	TGTGCCAGCAGCGCGACGGGGGCCCGCAATCAGCCCCAGCATTTT	CASSATGARNQPQHF
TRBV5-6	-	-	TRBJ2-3	TGTGCCAGCAGCTTCGGGACGTCCTTCGCCTCCGATACGCAGTATTTT	CASSFGTSFASDTQYF